Described below is a single TCR beta chain sequence and its context. The antigen is undetermined. This CDR3 is built from 12 residues. V was trimmed by 1 base and J by 8 bases, leaving 11 bases between them. From germline, CDR1 is GTSNPN and CDR2 SVGIG (reference sequence). These data come from a study of beta chain features in type 1 diabetes. Across the study: Taken together, all samples contributed 95 million to 110 million examined sorted cells. General study points: Any PCR bias toward short templates would affect both groups alike. Type 1 diabetes patients showed a moderate but significant shortening of TCRB CDR3s in all four CD4+ subsets. Patients with type 1 diabetes showed fewer VDJ junction insertions and more deletions.

The sequenced template was cDNA made from the entire isolated RNA. The assay was immunoSEQ multiplex PCR, and TCRdb's table has in-frame clones only and misses some. Found here are some 660,000 clones, over 13% of them singletons; the top ten hold 0.035% to 0.045%. CD45RO/CCR7/CD25/CD127/CD95/CD27 separated CD4+ naive, central memory, regulatory and stem cell-like memory cells by sorting. The receptor's source is a man between 18 and 35 years old with type 1 diabetes. The chain is built from TRBV30 and TRBJ1-2; the D is unclear. Sequenced material: naive CD4+ T cells from blood. The CDR3 spells CAWSEGRTGYTF. In DNA form, the CDR3 reads TGTGCCTGGAGTGAGGGCAGGACGGGCTACACCTTC.